Given below is one T cell receptor beta chain in context. The antigen remains undetermined. Unique molecular identifier tags were affixed to discrete cDNA molecules. TCRdb re-derived calls from the 5' RACE reads in MiXCR, one entry per CDR3 protein. Found here are tens of thousands of distinct CDR3 sequences, approximately 10% of them singletons; the top ten hold 4.5% to 7%. This record comes from a study of early T cells in non-severe SARS-CoV-2 infection. General study points: Anti-spike CD8 responses were favored in VDJdb matching, and private and CD4 specificities were missed.

CDR1 is SGHKS, CDR2 YYEKEE, per germline (reference sequence). CDR3 size: 13 residues. Deletions cut 3 bases from V and 4 bases from J, with 10 bases between. The sequence was collected from an adult who was a healthcare worker with PCR-confirmed SARS-CoV-2 infection or an uninfected control (not recorded which). The chain joins TRBV5-5 to TRBJ1-1; D gene unclear. Sequences were derived from whole blood, sampled at baseline. CDR3: CASSYTVGTEAFF. Here the CDR3 DNA reads TGTGCCAGCAGCTACACAGTGGGCACTGAAGCTTTCTTT. The entire variable domain, with the rest obtained from reference TRBV5-5 and TRBJ1-1, is as follows: DAGVTQSPTHLIKTRGQQVTLRCSPISGHKSVSWYQQVLGQGPQFIFQYYEKEERGRGNFPDRFSARQFPNYSSELNVNALLLGDSALYLCASSYTVGTEAFFGQGTRLTVV.